This paragraph reports one T cell receptor beta chain. The method was immunoSEQ multiplex PCR; TCRdb's version includes in-frame clones alone and lacks a portion of them. The sample lists some 1,900,000 clones; less than 95% were seen once. This sample is drawn from a study of shared clonotypes between healthy human individuals. Only CD45RO-negative cells positively selected for CCR7 counted as naive CD8 cells, so terminally differentiated effector memory CD45RA+ cells were excluded. Germline V gives CDR1 MNHEY, CDR2 SMNVEV (reference sequence). Trimming took 6 bases from V and 3 from J; bases not matched to a gene: 10. This CDR3 has 15 residues.

Sequencing input: naive CD8+ T cells sorted from blood. J is TRBJ2-7 and V is TRBV27; 8 bases agree with TRBD1. The TCR sequence derives from a man between 18 and 29 years old in good health. CDR3 bases: TGTGCCAGCAGACCGACCGGGACAGGCTTCTACGAGCAGTACTTC. This encodes CASRPTGTGFYEQYF.